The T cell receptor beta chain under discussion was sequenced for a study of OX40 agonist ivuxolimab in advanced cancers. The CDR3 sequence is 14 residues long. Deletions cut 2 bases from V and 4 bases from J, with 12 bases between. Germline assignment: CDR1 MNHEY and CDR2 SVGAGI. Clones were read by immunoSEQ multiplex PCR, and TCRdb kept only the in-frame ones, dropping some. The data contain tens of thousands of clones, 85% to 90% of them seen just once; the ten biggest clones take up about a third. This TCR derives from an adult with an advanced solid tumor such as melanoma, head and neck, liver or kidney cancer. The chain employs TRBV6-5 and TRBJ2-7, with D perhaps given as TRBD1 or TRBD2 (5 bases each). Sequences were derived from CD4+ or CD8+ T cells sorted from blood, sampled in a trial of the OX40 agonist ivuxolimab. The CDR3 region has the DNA TGTGCCAGCAGTTACGGGGACCGAGCTTACGAGCAGTACTTC. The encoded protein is CASSYGDRAYEQYF.